This T cell receptor beta chain was sequenced for a study of blood T cell repertoires in COVID-19. For the study at large: Acute and convalescent COVID-19 specimens originated in the United States, Italy and Spain. From T cells, B-cell-depleted T cells, or PBMCs came the material, which was cDNA or gDNA.

Source study methods: Amplified reference gene primers provided the basis for estimating nucleated cell counts. Sequencing used immunoSEQ multiplex PCR; TCRdb keeps in-frame clones, though not all of them. V, J and clone size are taken as reported in that table, and D and trimming were inferred from the DNA itself. The sample has about 35,000 clones, 81% seen once. V lost 7 bases, J lost 4 bases, and 7 bases lay in between. There are 11 residues in the CDR3. The V gene's germline CDR1 is MNHEY and CDR2 SVGAGI. The chain links TRBV6-5 to TRBJ1-2, with D unresolved. This receptor was identified in a human donor in a cohort sampled during active or convalescent COVID-19. The donor label of this sample is uncertain. The material sequenced was peripheral blood. The CDR3 sequence is CASIRGYGYTF. The CDR3 coding sequence is TGTGCCAGCATACGGGGCTATGGCTACACCTTC.